This TCR beta chain appears in the sequencing data of a study of blood T cell repertoires in COVID-19. The germline V gene has CDR1 ENHRY and CDR2 SYGVKD. The CDR3 spans 14 residues. The V gene end was trimmed by 7 bases and the J gene end by 4 bases; junction bases not matched to a gene: 4. This table comes from immunoSEQ multiplex PCR, and its TCRdb copy is limited to in-frame clones, with some not included. The table has about 88,000 clones, more than 85% seen once. This receptor was taken from a man aged 55 to 70 with acute or convalescent COVID-19. The sequenced sample was peripheral blood. The chain links TRBV10-3 to TRBJ1-6, with 7 bases lining up with TRBD1. CDR3 sequence (DNA): TGTGCCATCACCCAGGGACAGTATAATTCACCCCTCCACTTT. Protein: CAITQGQYNSPLHF.